This is a list of T cell receptor beta chains from one sample in a study of somatic mutations in cytotoxic T cells in rheumatoid arthritis. Sequenced by immunoSEQ multiplex PCR; TCRdb stores in-frame clones only, minus some. The repertoire holds 8,500 to 10,000 clones, with roughly 85% as singletons. What was sequenced was CD8+ T cells sorted from blood. These receptors all stem from an adult with rheumatoid arthritis. Each CDR3 is given with its conserved first and last residue. A D gene is named only where the DNA matches it firmly. Clone size is not always given. Where it is, it says once, few, many or a class for expanded clones.

D | J | V | size | DNA | CDR3
. | TRBJ1-5 | TRBV10-2 | few | TGCGCCAGCAGTGAGTCGGGTTCCAATCAGCCCCAGCATTTT | CASSESGSNQPQHF
. | TRBJ2-5 | TRBV4-2 | medium-sized | TGTGCCAGCAGCCGCGGCCCATCGAGGCGGACCCAGTACTTC | CASSRGPSRRTQYF
TRBD1 | TRBJ2-4 | TRBV28 | . | TGTGCCAGCAGTACGCGACAGGGGGGGATTCACAGGGTGGCCAAAAACATTCAGTACTTC | CASSTRQGGIHRVAKNIQYF
TRBD1 | TRBJ2-7 | TRBV4-1 | . | TGCGCCAGCAGGCCCGGGACAGGGGCCTACGAGCAGTACTTC | CASRPGTGAYEQYF
TRBD1 | TRBJ2-3 | TRBV13 | . | TGTGCCAGCAGCTTAGGACAGGGGGGCGATACGCAGTATTTT | CASSLGQGGDTQYF
. | TRBJ2-7 | TRBV5-1 | . | TGCGCCAGCAGCTTACAGCCGACTAGCTCCTACGAGCAGTACTTC | CASSLQPTSSYEQYF
. | TRBJ2-1 | TRBV6-4 | . | TGTGCCAGCAGCGGAGAAGGCGGTTTCTACAATGAGCAGTTCTTC | CASSGEGGFYNEQFF
. | TRBJ2-1 | TRBV28 | . | TGTGCCAGCGTACTGGACACGAGCTCCTACAATGAGCAGTTCTTC | CASVLDTSSYNEQFF
. | TRBJ2-5 | TRBV6-5 | . | TGTGCCAGCACCTCCCTGGGGGGCTCCCAAGAGACCCAGTACTTC | CASTSLGGSQETQYF
TRBD2 | TRBJ2-7 | TRBV10-3 | . | TGTGCCATCAGTGAGGAACTACCGGGACTAGGGAGCTACGAGCAGTACTTC | CAISEELPGLGSYEQYF
. | TRBJ1-1 | TRBV6-1 | . | TGTGCCAGCAGTGAAGCTTCTTGGACTGAAGCTTTCTTT | CASSEASWTEAFF
TRBD1 | TRBJ2-7 | TRBV11-2 | . | TGTGCCAGCAGCTCCGGGACAGGCTCCTACGAGCAGTACTTC | CASSSGTGSYEQYF
. | TRBJ2-2 | TRBV7-6 | once | TGTGCCAGCAGCTTAGTTGGTAGCAACACCGGGGAGCTGTTTTTT | CASSLVGSNTGELFF
TRBD1 | TRBJ2-1 | TRBV11-2 | . | TGTGCCAGCAGCGCCCGCACCGGGACAGCCTACAATGAGCAGTTCTTC | CASSARTGTAYNEQFF
. | TRBJ1-1 | TRBV9 | few | TGTGCCAGCAGCCCTGAACAGGGATGGAACACTGAAGCTTTCTTT | CASSPEQGWNTEAFF
TRBD2 | TRBJ2-7 | TRBV4-1 | . | TGCGCCAGCAGCCAAGGACTAGCGGGACCCGAGCAGTACTTC | CASSQGLAGPEQYF
. | TRBJ1-1 | TRBV4-1 | few | TGCGCCAGCAGCCAAGGGGGGGCCACTGAAGCTTTCTTT | CASSQGGATEAFF
TRBD2 | TRBJ2-1 | TRBV4-1 | . | TGCGCCAGCAGCTCCCGAGATAGCGGGGTCTCCTACAATGAGCAGTTCTTC | CASSSRDSGVSYNEQFF
. | TRBJ1-5 | TRBV7-9 | few | TGTGCCAGCAGCTCGGGAGATCAGCCCCAGCATTTT | CASSSGDQPQHF
. | TRBJ1-3 | TRBV4-2 | . | TGTGCCAGCAGCCAAGAATCCCCTGGAAACACCATATATTTT | CASSQESPGNTIYF
. | TRBJ2-1 | TRBV9 | . | TGTGCCAGCAGACCCACGGGGGAGGGGGCCTACAATGAGCAGTTCTTC | CASRPTGEGAYNEQFF
. | TRBJ2-1 | TRBV7-3 | . | TGTGCCAGCAGCTACGGTTTGTCCTACAATGAGCAGTTCTTC | CASSYGLSYNEQFF
. | TRBJ2-7 | TRBV19 | . | TGTGCCAGTAGTAGGGATTTCGCCTACGAGCAGTACTTC | CASSRDFAYEQYF
. | TRBJ1-1 | TRBV28 | . | TGTGCCAGCAGTTTCCGGGGGTACACTGAAGCTTTCTTT | CASSFRGYTEAFF
. | TRBJ2-1 | TRBV4-1 | . | TGCGCCAGCAGCCAAGGCCGGGACACATCTGAGCAGTTCTTC | CASSQGRDTSEQFF
TRBD2 | TRBJ2-1 | TRBV5-6 | . | TGTGCCAGCAGCGTGACTAGCGGGGCGCAGTTCTTC | CASSVTSGAQFF
TRBD1 | TRBJ1-2 | TRBV7-9 | . | TGTGCCAGCAGCAACACCGGGACAGAAATCTATGGCTACACCTTC | CASSNTGTEIYGYTF
. | TRBJ2-1 | TRBV9 | . | TGTGCCAGCAGCGTAGACCCTTCTATCGGGGATAAGCAGTTCTTC | CASSVDPSIGDKQFF
. | TRBJ2-3 | TRBV27 | . | TGTGCCAGCAGTTTAGGTCGGGAGCTGTATTTCTATACGCAGTATTTT | CASSLGRELYFYTQYF
TRBD1 | TRBJ2-7 | TRBV7-9 | . | TGTGCCAGCAGCGGGCGGACAGGGGCCCCCTACGAGCAGTACTTC | CASSGRTGAPYEQYF
TRBD1 | TRBJ1-2 | TRBV6-5 | . | TGTGCCAGCAGTTACTCGGAGGGGGCGCGGGGCTACACCTTC | CASSYSEGARGYTF